Following are 10 T cell receptor beta chains from one sample sequenced in a study of control samples from healthy donors and cancer patients. Data came from immunoSEQ multiplex PCR; TCRdb stores just in-frame clones and leaves some out. The data show tens of thousands of clones, around 94% seen once. Sequencing was performed on blood. The receptor source for this set is a man younger than 40 in good health.

The chain has TRBV5-4 and TRBJ2-2; D is unresolved. CDR1 SGHNT and CDR2 YYREEE come from the germline V gene (reference sequence). This CDR3 spans 14 amino acids. V was trimmed by 10 bases and J by 0 bases, leaving 13 bases between them. Here the CDR3 DNA reads TGTGCCGGAGCCAGCGAGGCGAACACCGGGGAGCTGTTTTTT. It specifies CAGASEANTGELFF.

CDR3 bases: TGCGCCAGCAGCCAAGAAGTCCCAGTGAGAGGGAACGAGCAGTACTTC. This gives the protein CASSQEVPVRGNEQYF. The J gene is TRBJ2-7, the V gene TRBV4-3, with a possible D match to TRBD2 (5 bases). The CDR3 runs to 16 residues. Germline CDR1 LGHNA, CDR2 YSLEER. Trimming took 0 bases from V and 5 from J, leaving 17 bases between them.

The gene calls are TRBV6-6 and TRBJ2-1; TRBD2 matches at 14 bases. This CDR3 contains 18 residues. Germline CDR1 and CDR2: MNHNY and SVGAGI (reference sequence). V gave up 6 bases and J gave up 0 bases; unmatched junction bases: 7. CDR3 nucleotide sequence: TGTGCCAGCAGCCGACTAGCGGGAGGGGGGAGCTCCTACAATGAGCAGTTCTTC. This translates into CASSRLAGGGSSYNEQFF.

This clone was seen a handful of times. V is TRBV6-5 and J is TRBJ1-2; D is perhaps TRBD1 (5 bases). The CDR3 extends over 14 amino acids. V was pared by 6 bases and J by 7 bases, with 18 bases between. Germline V gene lookup returns CDR1 MNHEY and CDR2 SVGAGI. The CDR3 sequence is CASRPDSVWAGYTF. The CDR3 DNA sequence: TGTGCCAGCAGGCCCGACAGCGTGTGGGCTGGCTACACCTTC.

The rearrangement links TRBV7-2 to TRBJ1-5; weak D call: TRBD1 (5 bases). The V gene lost 5 bases and the J gene lost 6 bases, with 20 bases spanning the gap. The germline V gene encodes CDR1 SGHTA and CDR2 FQGNSA. There are 16 residues in the CDR3. The CDR3 DNA follows: TGTGCCAGCAGCCTCACGGGACTACTGGACGTTCAGCCCCAGCATTTT. Amino acids: CASSLTGLLDVQPQHF. Drawing the rest from reference TRBV7-2 and TRBJ1-5, the complete variable domain is GAGVSQSPSNKVTEKGKDVELRCDPISGHTALYWYRQSLGQGLEFLIYFQGNSAPDKSGLPSDRFSAERTGGSVSTLTIQRTQQEDSAVYLCASSLTGLLDVQPQHFGDGTRLSIL.

This rearrangement joins TRBV10-2 to TRBJ1-3; TRBD1 matches at 8 bases. Per germline, CDR1 WSHSY and CDR2 SAAADI. V dropped 4 bases and J dropped 1; count of bases not matched to a gene: 9. The CDR3 contains 17 residues. CDR3 residues: CASSGGRGHSSGNTIYF. As DNA, the CDR3 is TGCGCCAGCAGTGGAGGCAGGGGGCATAGTTCTGGAAACACCATATATTTT.

A single count supports this clone. The chain joins TRBV1 to TRBJ1-2; TRBD1 is taken as the D call from the table, unchecked against the DNA. TRBV1 is designated a pseudogene. The CDR3 totals 16 residues. The CDR3 region has the DNA TGCACCAGCAGCCCCGAACTCGGGACAGACATATATGGCTACACCTTC. Translating gives CTSSPELGTDIYGYTF.

Only one count was recorded for this clone. J is TRBJ1-5 and V is TRBV5-6; 7 bases are a match to TRBD1. This CDR3 comprises 18 residues. V shed 2 bases, J shed 3 bases, and the junction held 14 bases outside the gene matches. Per the germline V gene, CDR1 is SGHDT and CDR2 is YYEEEE. CDR3 sequence: CASSFTGAGGYSNQPQHF. DNA for the CDR3: TGTGCCAGCAGCTTCACAGGGGCGGGGGGATATTCCAATCAGCCCCAGCATTTT.

The chain is built from TRBV9 and TRBJ1-3; tentative D call: TRBD1 (6 bases). V was shortened by 2 bases and J by 4 bases, with 10 bases between the two germline ends. Germline CDR1 is SGDLS and CDR2 is YYNGEE. The CDR3 is 14 residues long. The CDR3 reads CASSVTGSGNTIYF. The CDR3 coding sequence is TGTGCCAGCAGCGTCACAGGGTCAGGAAACACCATATATTTT. Full variable domain (missing parts from reference TRBV9 and TRBJ1-3): DSGVTQTPKHLITATGQRVTLRCSPRSGDLSVYWYQQSLDQGLQFLIQYYNGEERAKGNILERFSAQQFPDLHSELNLSSLELGDSALYFCASSVTGSGNTIYFGEGSWLTVV.

The chain carries TRBV6-5 and TRBJ1-5, with D tentatively TRBD1 (5 bases). The V and J ends lost 5 bases and 1 base respectively, with 6 bases between them. Germline V gene data show CDR1 as MNHEY and CDR2 as SVGAGI. The CDR3 consists of 13 residues. The CDR3 nucleotides are TGTGCCAGCAGTCAGGGAAGCAATCAGCCCCAGCATTTT. It specifies CASSQGSNQPQHF.